This passage covers 25 T cell receptor beta chains from one sample sequenced in a study of patients and donors after allogeneic stem cell transplantation. TCRdb ran MiXCR on the RT-PCR reads and lists one entry per CDR3 protein. The sample shows some 10,000 distinct CDR3 sequences, under 25% of them seen only once. The specimen sequenced was blood, either unsorted or a sorted T cell fraction (not recorded which). These receptors were taken from a human donor who was either an allogeneic HSCT recipient or a stem cell or donor lymphocyte infusion donor (not recorded which). It is not recorded whose cells these are; they may come from a transplant donor.

V is TRBV24-1 and J is TRBJ1-6, with D uncertain. The germline gives CDR1 KGHDR, CDR2 SFDVKD. CDR3 length equals 17 residues. Between the trimmed V and J ends, which lost 3 bases and 6 bases, there was a span of 17 bases. The CDR3 here is CATSDVAPPASNSPLHF. The CDR3 bases are TGTGCCACCAGTGATGTCGCCCCCCCGGCAAGTAATTCACCCCTCCACTTT.

The chain is built from TRBV25-1 and TRBJ2-5, with D possibly TRBD2 on 6 matching bases. The CDR3 is 14 residues long. From germline, CDR1 is MGHDK and CDR2 SYGVNS. Trimming shortened V by 1 base and J by 1 base, and 7 bases separated the two germline ends. CDR3 protein: CASSESGAQETQYF. As DNA, the CDR3 is TGTGCCAGCAGTGAATCGGGAGCCCAAGAGACCCAGTACTTC. Full variable domain (outside the CDR3, taken from reference TRBV25-1 and TRBJ2-5): EADIYQTPRYLVIGTGKKITLECSQTMGHDKMYWYQQDPGMELHLIHYSYGVNSTEKGDLSSESTVSRIRTEHFPLTLESARPSHTSQYLCASSESGAQETQYFGPGTRLLVL.

The chain has TRBV14 and TRBJ1-1, with TRBD1 matching 8 bases. The CDR3 runs 14 residues. The V gene end was trimmed by 1 base and the J gene end by 5 bases; junction bases not matched to a gene: 3. Germline V gene sequence: CDR1 SGHDN, CDR2 FVKESK. The CDR3 region is CASSQVTGGTEAFF. The CDR3 region has the DNA TGTGCCAGCAGCCAAGTTACAGGGGGAACTGAAGCTTTCTTT.

The V call is TRBV11-3, the J call TRBJ1-1; no clear D gene. Germline V CDR1 and CDR2: SGHNT, YENEEA. The CDR3 covers 16 residues. Trimming pared 2 bases from V and 4 bases from J, leaving 17 bases between. CDR3 nucleotides: TGTGCCAGCAGCTTATCCTCTACCGGGAGTACCACTGAAGCTTTCTTT. Translation gives CASSLSSTGSTTEAFF.

This clonotype was counted only a few times. The V call is TRBV14, the J call TRBJ1-2; D is perhaps TRBD1 (6 bases). V shed 0 bases and J shed 8 bases, with 10 bases lying between them. CDR3 size: 13 residues. Looked up from germline, CDR1 is SGHDN and CDR2 is FVKESK. This CDR3 reads CASSQDQGLGYTF. DNA for the CDR3: TGTGCCAGCAGCCAAGATCAGGGGCTAGGCTACACCTTC.

The chain links TRBV5-1 to TRBJ1-5, with D unresolved. Germline CDR1 reads SGHRS; CDR2 reads YFSETQ. CDR3 length equals 15 residues. V lost 0 bases and J lost 1, with 8 bases in between. The CDR3 region is CASSLDSGSNQPQHF. Written as DNA, the CDR3 is TGCGCCAGCAGCTTGGACTCGGGGAGCAATCAGCCCCAGCATTTT.

This chain joins TRBV6-6 and TRBJ1-2, with a tentative D call TRBD1 (5 bases). Germline V lookup: CDR1 MNHNY, CDR2 SVGAGI (reference sequence). Between the trimmed V and J ends, which lost 2 bases and 4 bases, there was a span of 26 bases. The CDR3 consists of 19 residues. Here the CDR3 DNA reads TGTGCCAGCAGTTACACCCACCGGGGAGGAGACAGAAAAGGCTATGGCTACACCTTC. It translates to CASSYTHRGGDRKGYGYTF.

The table lists this clonotype with a few counts. V gene TRBV5-1 combines with J gene TRBJ1-2; the D gene is possibly TRBD1 (5 bases). V lost 0 bases and J lost 4, with 22 bases in between. Germline CDR1 reads SGHRS; CDR2 reads YFSETQ. This CDR3 spans 18 amino acids. The CDR3 loop reads CASSLVVQGESIFYGYTF. CDR3 sequence (DNA): TGCGCCAGCAGCTTGGTGGTTCAAGGGGAATCAATTTTCTATGGCTACACCTTC.

The genes are TRBV28 and TRBJ2-2; possible D gene TRBD2, 6 bases. The CDR3 length is 16 residues. V lost 4 bases to trimming and J lost 0 bases, with 12 bases between them. CDR1 and CDR2 from the germline V gene are MDHEN and SYDVKM. CDR3 DNA: TGTGCCAGCAGTTCCCCCCCTAGCGCGAACACCGGGGAGCTGTTTTTT. Its translation: CASSSPPSANTGELFF.

The V gene is TRBV2, the J gene TRBJ2-3; D not certain. This CDR3 comprises 13 residues. Trimming left V 5 bases short and J 0 bases short, with 6 bases between. Germline lookup yields CDR1 SNHLY and CDR2 FYNNEI. DNA for the CDR3: TGTGCCAGCAGTCAGGAGAGCACAGATACGCAGTATTTT. Its translation is CASSQESTDTQYF.

The chain is built from TRBV21-1 and TRBJ1-2; the table's D call of TRBD1 was not tested on the DNA. TRBV21-1 is termed a pseudogene. The CDR3 consists of 16 residues. The CDR3 DNA follows: TGTGCCAGCAGTAAAGCACCCCGGATTAGAAGCTATGGCTACACCTTC. This gives the protein CASSKAPRIRSYGYTF.

The chain combines TRBV5-4 with TRBJ2-3, with D perhaps being TRBD1 or TRBD2 (5 bases each). The V gene's germline CDR1 is SGHNT and CDR2 YYREEE (reference sequence). The ends were cut back, 3 bases at V and 3 bases at J, with 11 bases in the middle. The CDR3 extends over 14 amino acids. In DNA form, the CDR3 reads TGTGCCAGCAGCTCCGGGACCCCAACAGATACGCAGTATTTT. It specifies CASSSGTPTDTQYF.

This sequence joins TRBV12-3 or TRBV12-4 and TRBJ1-2; D is possibly TRBD1 (5 bases). The V end lost 2 bases, the J end lost 2 bases, and 15 bases lay between the germline ends. The CDR3 spans 16 residues. CDR3 amino acids: CASSLWDGETNYGYTF. For the CDR3, the DNA is TGTGCCAGCAGTTTATGGGACGGCGAAACCAACTATGGCTACACCTTC.

The CDR3 coding sequence is TGCGCCAGCAGCCAGCTAGCGGGGGCACAAGAGACCCAGTACTTC. Protein sequence: CASSQLAGAQETQYF. The rearrangement joins TRBV4-1 to TRBJ2-5; 10 bases fit TRBD2. CDR3 size: 15 residues. The V and J ends lost 3 bases and 2 bases, in that order; junction bases with no gene match: 3. Germline V gene lookup returns CDR1 MGHRA and CDR2 YSYEKL.

The chain uses TRBV2 and TRBJ1-5; D uncertain. The germline gives CDR1 SNHLY, CDR2 FYNNEI. V was shortened by 4 bases and J by 5 bases, with 9 bases between the two germline ends. This CDR3 is built from 13 residues. The CDR3 protein is CASSGQTDQPQHF. CDR3 nucleotide sequence: TGTGCCAGCAGTGGACAAACGGATCAGCCCCAGCATTTT.

The genes are TRBV15 and TRBJ2-3; 7 nucleotides align to TRBD1. The CDR3 is 13 residues long. V was clipped by 8 bases and J by 0 bases; unmatched bases: 2. Germline V CDR1 and CDR2: LNHNV, YYDKDF (reference sequence). The CDR3, as DNA: TGTGCCACCGGGACAGCTAGCACAGATACGCAGTATTTT. Its protein product is CATGTASTDTQYF.

This chain joins TRBV11-3 and TRBJ2-3; D may be TRBD1 (6 bases). Germline V gene data show CDR1 as SGHNT and CDR2 as YENEEA. This CDR3 contains 16 residues. The V and J ends lost 5 bases and 0 bases respectively, with 15 bases between them. CDR3 DNA: TGTGCCAGCAGCGCGTACAGGGCCGCTAGCACAGATACGCAGTATTTT. Protein: CASSAYRAASTDTQYF.

This clonotype was recorded at least ten times. The chain recombines TRBV27 with TRBJ1-5; D is unresolved. Looked up from germline, CDR1 is MNHEY and CDR2 is SMNVEV (reference sequence). The ends were cut back, 10 bases at V and 7 bases at J, with 17 bases in the middle. The CDR3 runs to 13 residues. CDR3 sequence: CATSLGGEQPQHF. The CDR3 region has the DNA TGTGCCACCAGCTTGGGTGGGGAGCAGCCCCAGCATTTT.

The gene calls are TRBV9 and TRBJ2-2; unclear D gene. CDR3 length equals 17 residues. Germline V lookup: CDR1 SGDLS, CDR2 YYNGEE. Trimming shortened V by 0 bases and J by 6 bases, and 18 bases separated the two germline ends. The CDR3 DNA sequence: TGTGCCAGCAGCGTAGTCGGTGAAACCACAGAGGCCGGGGAGCTGTTTTTT. Protein: CASSVVGETTEAGELFF.

V gene TRBV6-1 combines with J gene TRBJ1-3; D possibly corresponds to TRBD1 (5 bases). From germline, CDR1 is MNHNS and CDR2 SASEGT. Trimming shortened V by 6 bases and J by 0 bases, and 9 bases separated the two germline ends. The CDR3 is 14 residues long. This chain's CDR3 is CASRGLSSGNTIYF. CDR3 DNA: TGTGCCAGCAGGGGACTGTCCTCTGGAAACACCATATATTTT.

This clonotype occurred a few times. The chain combines TRBV5-4 with TRBJ1-5, with D unresolved. Looked up from germline, CDR1 is SGHNT and CDR2 is YYREEE (reference sequence). Between the trimmed V and J ends, which lost 2 bases and 4 bases, there was a span of 7 bases. CDR3 size: 13 residues. CDR3 loop: CASSFSPNQPQHF. The DNA for the CDR3 is TGTGCCAGCAGCTTCAGCCCGAATCAGCCCCAGCATTTT.

This clonotype was observed a few times. The gene calls are TRBV20-1 and TRBJ2-5; either TRBD1 or TRBD2 may supply D (7 bases each). This CDR3 contains 14 residues. Germline assignment: CDR1 DFQATT and CDR2 SNEGSKA (reference sequence). V lost 6 bases to trimming and J lost 5 bases, with 19 bases between them. The CDR3 DNA is TGCAGTGCATGGGACCCCCAGGGGGGGGAGACCCAGTACTTC. It encodes CSAWDPQGGETQYF.

This clonotype was seen only a few times. This chain links TRBV6-4 with TRBJ1-5; D possibly corresponds to TRBD1 (5 bases). Trimming cost V 7 bases and J 5 bases, with 15 bases left between them. Germline V gene data show CDR1 as MRHNA and CDR2 as SNTAGT. The CDR3 runs 14 residues. The CDR3 DNA reads TGTGCCAGCAAAGGGCCGGGGCCCTATCAGCCCCAGCATTTT. As protein: CASKGPGPYQPQHF.

This clonotype has a handful of counts. This rearrangement joins TRBV5-6 to TRBJ1-2, with D possibly being TRBD1 (6 bases). Trimming left V 4 bases short and J 0 bases short, with 19 bases between. CDR3 length: 17 amino acids. From germline, CDR1 is SGHDT and CDR2 YYEEEE. The CDR3 DNA sequence: TGTGCCAGCAGCCGGAACGGAGACAGGACGTCTAACTATGGCTACACCTTC. Its protein is CASSRNGDRTSNYGYTF.

In its sample, this clonotype was seen a few times. The rearrangement joins TRBV24-1 to TRBJ2-1; D is unclear. Germline V gene data show CDR1 as KGHDR and CDR2 as SFDVKD. The CDR3 length is 13 residues. V was clipped by 4 bases and J by 8 bases, with 11 bases between them. The CDR3 coding sequence is TGTGCCACCAGTGACCTATACACGGATGAGCAGTTCTTC. Residues: CATSDLYTDEQFF.